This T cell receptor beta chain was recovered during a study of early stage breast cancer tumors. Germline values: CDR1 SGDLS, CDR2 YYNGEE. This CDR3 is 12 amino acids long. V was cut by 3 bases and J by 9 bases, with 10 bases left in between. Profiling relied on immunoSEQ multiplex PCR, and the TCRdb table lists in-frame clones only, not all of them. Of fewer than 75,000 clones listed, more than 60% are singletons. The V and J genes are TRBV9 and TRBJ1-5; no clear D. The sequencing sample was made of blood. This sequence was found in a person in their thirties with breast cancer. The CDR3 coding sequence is TGTGCCAGCAGCGGTATATTAGGGCCCCAGCATTTT. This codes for CASSGILGPQHF.